This T cell receptor (beta chain) was identified in a study of long-term antiretroviral therapy in people with HIV. Findings of the study overall: Although diversity increased after ART, it remained lower than in transplant donor controls. Blood draws took place between the mid-2000s and the late 2010s and possibly involved older ART regimens.

Concerning this clone itself: Its specificity is unknown.

Deletions cut 0 bases from V and 5 bases from J, with 17 bases between. The CDR3 is made up of 16 amino acids. Germline V gene lookup returns CDR1 SGDLS and CDR2 YYNGEE. Assay version v3.0 of immunoSEQ was used, and it was run at survey level. The data were produced by immunoSEQ multiplex PCR, yet TCRdb's version contains in-frame clones alone and is incomplete. The data contain 20,000 to 30,000 clones, about 85% of them singletons. Sample: unsorted PBMCs, taken 2.3 years after starting antiretroviral therapy. This TCR was sampled from a man aged 35 to 55 with HIV. The chain recombines TRBV9 with TRBJ1-2, with a tentative D call TRBD1 (5 bases). DNA of the CDR3: TGTGCCAGCAGCGTAGCCGACGGGGGGGATTATTATGGCTACACCTTC. Amino acid sequence: CASSVADGGDYYGYTF.